The 16 T cell receptor beta chains below come from one sample, sequenced in a study of brain T cells in children with intractable seizures. The time point is: blood from clinic visit 5 months post-surgery; TSC patient then seizure free. Profiling relied on immunoSEQ multiplex PCR, and the TCRdb table lists in-frame clones only, not all of them. This sample yields hundreds of thousands of clones, of which roughly 92% are seen a single time; roughly 5.7% belongs to the top ten. This material consisted of peripheral blood, taken less than 6 months after surgery. Source of these receptors: a boy in the first two years of life with tuberous sclerosis and intractable seizures.

Details on this clone: This sample also contains other DNA sequences that code for the same CDR3. This rearrangement joins TRBV28 to TRBJ2-7; TRBD2 is a possible D gene (7 bases). The V gene's germline CDR1 is MDHEN and CDR2 SYDVKM. CDR3 length: 22 amino acids. Between the trimmed V and J ends, which lost 6 bases and 2 bases, there was a span of 38 bases. The CDR3 sequence is CASRLLEILRPWGGAHPYEQYF. The CDR3 nucleotides read TGTGCCAGCAGGCTCCTTGAAATATTACGGCCTTGGGGGGGGGCGCATCCCTACGAGCAGTACTTC.

The chain links TRBV7-3 to TRBJ2-2; a weak D match, TRBD2 (6 bases). CDR3 size: 17 residues. The V end lost 5 bases, the J end lost 1 base, and 17 bases lay between the germline ends. Germline CDR1 is SGHTA and CDR2 is FQGTGA. This CDR3 reads CASSPSGSVGNTGELFF. The CDR3 DNA reads as TGTGCCAGCAGCCCCTCCGGGAGTGTTGGGAACACCGGGGAGCTGTTTTTT.

The chain carries TRBV27 and TRBJ2-1; the D gene is possibly TRBD1 (6 bases). This CDR3 has 15 residues. Germline V lookup: CDR1 MNHEY, CDR2 SMNVEV (reference sequence). Trimming took off 2 bases at V and 4 bases at J, with 12 bases between the two ends. DNA of the CDR3: TGTGCCAGCAGTTTACGGTCAGGGGATTACAATGAGCAGTTCTTC. Translation: CASSLRSGDYNEQFF.

The CDR3 nucleotides read TGTGCCAGCAGTCCCATTTTGGACCCCAATGAGCAGTTCTTC. This codes for CASSPILDPNEQFF. This chain uses TRBV6-5 with TRBJ2-1, with D unclear. The V end lost 5 bases, the J end lost 6 bases, and 14 bases lay between the germline ends. This CDR3 region has 14 residues. The germline V gene encodes CDR1 MNHEY and CDR2 SVGAGI.

V usage is TRBV30 and J usage is TRBJ2-7; D is tentatively TRBD1 or TRBD2 (6 bases each). This CDR3 is 14 amino acids long. V was shortened by 0 bases and J by 5 bases, with 14 bases between the two germline ends. Germline V gene lookup returns CDR1 GTSNPN and CDR2 SVGIG (reference sequence). This CDR3 is CAWSVGTRGDEQYF. The CDR3 bases are TGTGCCTGGAGTGTTGGGACGAGGGGGGACGAGCAGTACTTC.

The chain combines TRBV9 with TRBJ2-2, with D perhaps assigned TRBD1 or TRBD2 (6 bases each). V dropped 0 bases and J dropped 13 bases, with 10 bases sitting between them. CDR3 length: 12 residues. Germline V gene sequence: CDR1 SGDLS, CDR2 YYNGEE. The CDR3 reads CASSVGGAWLFF. CDR3 nucleotides: TGTGCCAGCAGCGTAGGGGGGGCATGGCTGTTTTTT. Complete variable domain (other parts from reference TRBV9 and TRBJ2-2): DSGVTQTPKHLITATGQRVTLRCSPRSGDLSVYWYQQSLDQGLQFLIQYYNGEERAKGNILERFSAQQFPDLHSELNLSSLELGDSALYFCASSVGGAWLFFGEGSRLTVL.

The chain uses TRBV5-4 and TRBJ2-1; 11 bases agree with TRBD2. Trimming took 4 bases from V and 2 from J; bases not matched to a gene: 14. Germline V lookup: CDR1 SGHNT, CDR2 YYREEE (reference sequence). The length of the CDR3 is 19 residues. The chain's CDR3 is CASSLGGTSGPPTYNEQFF. The CDR3 nucleotides read TGTGCCAGCAGCCTGGGGGGGACTAGCGGCCCCCCGACCTACAATGAGCAGTTCTTC.

The genes are TRBV4-1 and TRBJ2-6; D perhaps matches TRBD2 (6 bases). The germline V gene has CDR1 MGHRA and CDR2 YSYEKL. Trimming left V 2 bases short and J 0 bases short, with 23 bases between. The CDR3 contains 21 residues. The CDR3 spells CASSQQPMRRGGLSGANVLTF. CDR3 nucleotides: TGCGCCAGCAGCCAACAGCCCATGCGGAGGGGCGGACTCTCTGGGGCCAACGTCCTGACTTTC.

The J gene is TRBJ2-1, the V gene TRBV7-9, with TRBD2 matching 12 bases. Trimming removed 5 bases from V and 3 bases from J; junction bases left unmatched: 5. Germline V gene sequence: CDR1 SEHNR, CDR2 FQNEAQ (reference sequence). The CDR3 is 16 residues long. The CDR3: CASSPLTSGSYNEQFF. CDR3 nucleotides: TGTGCCAGCAGCCCCCTGACTAGCGGGAGCTACAATGAGCAGTTCTTC.

The V and J genes are TRBV6-2 or TRBV6-3 and TRBJ2-7; 7 bases map to TRBD2. Germline CDR1 is MNHEY and CDR2 is SVGEGT. This CDR3 contains 17 residues. The ends lost 4 bases at V and 0 bases at J; junction bases unmatched: 12. CDR3 sequence (DNA): TGTGCCAGCAGTTTGGGAAGGCCGGGAGGACGCTCCTACGAGCAGTACTTC. Residues: CASSLGRPGGRSYEQYF.

This chain joins TRBV6-5 and TRBJ2-3; no reliable D call. The V and J ends lost 7 bases and 4 bases respectively, with 15 bases between them. CDR1 is MNHEY, CDR2 SVGAGI, per germline. The CDR3 consists of 14 residues. The CDR3 sequence is CASTSWSRADTQYF. Here the CDR3 DNA reads TGTGCCAGCACGTCCTGGAGTAGGGCAGATACGCAGTATTTT.

The V and J genes are TRBV6-5 and TRBJ1-6; weak D call: TRBD1 (5 bases). The V gene's germline CDR1 is MNHEY and CDR2 SVGAGI. The CDR3 consists of 14 residues. V lost 4 bases and J 5 bases, leaving 9 bases between the germline ends. In DNA form, the CDR3 reads TGTGCCAGCAGTTCCCGGGGGGATAATTCACCCCTCCACTTT. It encodes CASSSRGDNSPLHF.

V usage is TRBV19 and J usage is TRBJ1-5; TRBD1 matches 8 bases. Germline lookup yields CDR1 LNHDA and CDR2 SQIVND (reference sequence). Unmatched junction bases numbered 15, after V lost 7 bases and J lost 7 bases. This CDR3 comprises 16 residues. The CDR3 loop reads CASTPPGRGPRQPQHF. The CDR3 DNA reads as TGTGCCAGTACTCCCCCGGGCAGGGGGCCGAGACAGCCCCAGCATTTT.

The J gene is TRBJ2-3, the V gene TRBV7-2; 9 positions match TRBD1. V was pared by 4 bases and J by 2 bases, with 4 bases of the junction left unmatched. CDR1 SGHTA and CDR2 FQGNSA come from the germline V gene. The CDR3 runs to 15 residues. The CDR3 sequence is CASSSRDRVTDTQYF. DNA of the CDR3: TGTGCCAGCAGCTCCCGGGACAGGGTCACAGATACGCAGTATTTT.

V usage is TRBV18 and J usage is TRBJ2-3; possible D gene TRBD2, 6 bases. There are 12 residues in the CDR3. The V gene lost 1 base and the J gene lost 11 bases, with 10 bases spanning the gap. Germline V gives CDR1 KGHSH, CDR2 LQKENI. CDR3 in DNA: TGTGCCAGCTCACCACAGACTAGTTTGCAGTATTTT. This sequence encodes CASSPQTSLQYF. The full variable domain, its missing parts supplied by reference TRBV18 and TRBJ2-3, is NAGVMQNPRHLVRRRGQEARLRCSPMKGHSHVYWYRQLPEEGLKFMVYLQKENIIDESGMPKERFSAEFPKEGPSILRIQQVVRGDSAAYFCASSPQTSLQYFGPGTRLTVL.

This chain uses TRBV11-1 with TRBJ2-1; a possible D gene is TRBD1 (5 bases). V was shortened by 3 bases and J by 14 bases, with 14 bases between the two germline ends. Germline CDR1 reads SGHAT; CDR2 reads FQDESV (reference sequence). This CDR3 contains 12 residues. The CDR3 is CASSFDTGEKFF. The CDR3 coding sequence is TGTGCCAGCAGCTTTGATACAGGTGAAAAGTTCTTC.